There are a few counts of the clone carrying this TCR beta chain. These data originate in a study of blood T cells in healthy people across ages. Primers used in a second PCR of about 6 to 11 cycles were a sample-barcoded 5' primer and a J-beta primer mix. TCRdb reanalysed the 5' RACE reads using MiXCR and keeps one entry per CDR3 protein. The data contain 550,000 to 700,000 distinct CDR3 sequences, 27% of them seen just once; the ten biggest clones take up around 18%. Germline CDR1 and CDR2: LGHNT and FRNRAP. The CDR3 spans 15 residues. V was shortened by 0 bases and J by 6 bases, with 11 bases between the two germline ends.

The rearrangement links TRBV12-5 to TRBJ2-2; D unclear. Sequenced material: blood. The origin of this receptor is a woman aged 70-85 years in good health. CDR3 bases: TGTGCTAGTGGTTTGGTCCCTGCGAAACCCGGGGAGCTGTTTTTT. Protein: CASGLVPAKPGELFF.